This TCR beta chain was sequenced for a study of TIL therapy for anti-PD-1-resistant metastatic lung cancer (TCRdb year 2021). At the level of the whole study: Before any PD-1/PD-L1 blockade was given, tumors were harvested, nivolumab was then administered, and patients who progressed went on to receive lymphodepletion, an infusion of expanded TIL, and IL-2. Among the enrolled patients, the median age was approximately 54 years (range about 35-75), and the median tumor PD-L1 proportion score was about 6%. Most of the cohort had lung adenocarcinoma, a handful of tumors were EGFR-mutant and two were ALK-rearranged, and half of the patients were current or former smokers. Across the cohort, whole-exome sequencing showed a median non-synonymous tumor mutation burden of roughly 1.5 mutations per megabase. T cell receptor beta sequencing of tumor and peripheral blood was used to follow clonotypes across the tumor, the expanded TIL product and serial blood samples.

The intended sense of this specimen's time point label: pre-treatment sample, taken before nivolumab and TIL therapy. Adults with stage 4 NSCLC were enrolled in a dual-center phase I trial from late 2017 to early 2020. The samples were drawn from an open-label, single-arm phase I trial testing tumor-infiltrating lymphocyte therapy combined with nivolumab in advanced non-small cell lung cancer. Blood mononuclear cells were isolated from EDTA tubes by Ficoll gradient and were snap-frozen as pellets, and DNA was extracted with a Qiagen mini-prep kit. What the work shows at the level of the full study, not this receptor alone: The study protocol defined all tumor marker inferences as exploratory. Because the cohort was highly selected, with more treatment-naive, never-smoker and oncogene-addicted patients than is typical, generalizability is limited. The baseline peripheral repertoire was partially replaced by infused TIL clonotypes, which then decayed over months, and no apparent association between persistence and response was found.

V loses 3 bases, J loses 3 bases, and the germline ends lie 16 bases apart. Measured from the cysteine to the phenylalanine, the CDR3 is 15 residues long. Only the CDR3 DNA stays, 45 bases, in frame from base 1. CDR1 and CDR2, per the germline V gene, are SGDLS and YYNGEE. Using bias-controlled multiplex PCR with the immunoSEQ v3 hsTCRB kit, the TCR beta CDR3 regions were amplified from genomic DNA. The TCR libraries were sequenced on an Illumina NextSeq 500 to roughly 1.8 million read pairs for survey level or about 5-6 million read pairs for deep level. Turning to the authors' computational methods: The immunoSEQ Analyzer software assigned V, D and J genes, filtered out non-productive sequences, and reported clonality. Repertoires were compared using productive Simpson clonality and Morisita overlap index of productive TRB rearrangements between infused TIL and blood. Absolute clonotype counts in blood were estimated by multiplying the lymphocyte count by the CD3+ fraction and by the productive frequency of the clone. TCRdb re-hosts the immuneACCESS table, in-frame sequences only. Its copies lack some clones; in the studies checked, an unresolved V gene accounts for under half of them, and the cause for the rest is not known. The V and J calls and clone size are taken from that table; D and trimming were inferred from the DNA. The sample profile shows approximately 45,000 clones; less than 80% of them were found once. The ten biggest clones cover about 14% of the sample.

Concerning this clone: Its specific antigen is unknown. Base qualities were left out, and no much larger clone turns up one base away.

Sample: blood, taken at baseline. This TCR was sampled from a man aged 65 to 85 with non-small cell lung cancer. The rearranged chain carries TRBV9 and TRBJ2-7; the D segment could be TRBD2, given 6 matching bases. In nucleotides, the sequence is TGTGCCAGCAGCGCGTCGGGAGCTGTGGGCTACGAGCAGTACTTC. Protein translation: CASSASGAVGYEQYF.